The T cell receptor beta chain under discussion was sequenced for a study of CD8 T cells in ankylosing spondylitis (dated by TCRdb to between 2016 and 2019). Turning to the overall study: To find TCR variants linked to disease, the study profiled T cell receptor beta repertoires in ankylosing spondylitis patients and healthy donors. The full study cohort was made up of under 30 ankylosing spondylitis patients and 108 healthy donors. Peripheral blood was sampled, and synovial fluid was also collected from ankylosing spondylitis patients. On the study overall, not on this receptor specifically: According to the report, matched synovial fluid samples from ankylosing spondylitis patients were significantly enriched for the disease-linked clones. Some TCR beta motif variants had previously been reported in synovial fluid and blood of reactive arthritis patients, which suggested common disease-initiation mechanisms. The disease-linked clones showed a CD8+ phenotype and occurred at relatively low frequencies in peripheral blood. A TCR beta motif made up of several highly homologous amino acid variants appeared to be characteristic of blood from ankylosing spondylitis patients.

This clonotype was counted ten times or more. This clone's antigen is unknown. Per-base quality was not reported, and no clone a single base away is much larger than it. For this chain, trimming is 2 bases at the V end and 10 bases at the J end, and the number of junction bases without a gene match is 10. Spanning cysteine to phenylalanine, the CDR3 consists of 15 amino acids. Solely the CDR3 DNA is kept, with 45 bases framed from the first base. Instrument used: Illumina HiSeq 2500. Quantitative 5'-RACE with molecular barcodes was used to prepare TCR beta libraries. Per the authors' processing: A new computational method, built on a probabilistic model of VDJ rearrangement, was used to identify disease-linked TCR variants. TCRdb handled the public reads itself, with Q25 trimming in fastp and clone calling in MiXCR, and kept productive beta chains. CDR3 protein sequences are deduplicated, and each keeps its most common genes and DNA. TCRdb, rather than the study authors, made the V and J calls. Within this sample are 200,000 to 300,000 distinct CDR3 sequences, with less than 10% of them counted one time only. The ten largest clonotypes hold 6.8% of the sample.

The TCR sequence derives from a male donor with ankylosing spondylitis or in good health (not recorded which). The specimen was blood, either unsorted or a sorted T cell fraction (not recorded which). The chain is made from TRBV12-3 or TRBV12-4 and TRBJ2-4; 8 central bases correspond to TRBD2. The sequence in DNA is TGTGCCAGCAGTTTACTGGGGACTAGAGGGGGGATTCAGTACTTC. Its coded protein is CASSLLGTRGGIQYF.